This TCR beta chain appears in the sequencing data of a study of human T cells and chemical hapten exposure. Overall study findings and caveats: Because they had alopecia, donors may respond immunologically unlike healthy people. Counts of TCRs expanded at PT1 correlated positively with patch test score.

The table lists this clonotype with a few counts. The antigen remains undetermined. As to time point: patch test 3, about 24 weeks after DPC sensitization. Regarding treatment: therapeutic diphenylcyclopropenone sensitization with weekly scalp DPC. Someone pulled total RNA out of unfractionated whole blood. TCRdb ran MiXCR on the RACE reads and lists one entry per CDR3 protein. The sample consists of approximately 88,000 distinct CDR3 sequences, about an eighth of them appearing once. The TCR comes from a woman between 50 and 59 years old with alopecia areata. Some clones in this sample may be carry-over from other donors' samples. The specimen was whole blood, collected in connection with sensitization to the hapten diphenylcyclopropenone (DPC).

The CDR3: CASSPRAASGNNEQFF. CDR3 nucleotide sequence: TGTGCCAGCAGCCCGCGGGCAGCTTCGGGGAACAATGAGCAGTTCTTC. The chain uses TRBV7-9 and TRBJ2-1, with a tentative D call TRBD2 (5 bases). Deletions cut 5 bases from V and 5 bases from J, with 19 bases between. Per the germline V gene, CDR1 is SEHNR and CDR2 is FQNEAQ (reference sequence). The CDR3 spans 16 residues.